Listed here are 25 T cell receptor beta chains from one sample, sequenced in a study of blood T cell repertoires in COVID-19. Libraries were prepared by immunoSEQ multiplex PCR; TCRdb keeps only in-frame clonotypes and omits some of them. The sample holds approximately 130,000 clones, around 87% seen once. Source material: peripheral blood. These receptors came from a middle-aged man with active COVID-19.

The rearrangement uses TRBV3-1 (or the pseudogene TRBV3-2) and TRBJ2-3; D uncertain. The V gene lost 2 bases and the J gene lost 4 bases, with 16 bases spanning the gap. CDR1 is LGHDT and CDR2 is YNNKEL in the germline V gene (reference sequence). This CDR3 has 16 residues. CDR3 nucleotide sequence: TGTGCCAGCAGCCAAACCCTCCTATGGGCCCCAGATACGCAGTATTTT. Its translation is CASSQTLLWAPDTQYF.

DNA for the CDR3: TGTGCCAGTAGTTACAGCGGGGGCACAGATACGCAGTATTTT. Encoded protein: CASSYSGGTDTQYF. The V call is TRBV19, the J call TRBJ2-3; 7 nucleotides match TRBD2. The V and J ends lost 5 bases and 1 base, in that order; junction bases with no gene match: 3. This CDR3 spans 14 amino acids. In germline, CDR1 is LNHDA, CDR2 SQIVND (reference sequence).

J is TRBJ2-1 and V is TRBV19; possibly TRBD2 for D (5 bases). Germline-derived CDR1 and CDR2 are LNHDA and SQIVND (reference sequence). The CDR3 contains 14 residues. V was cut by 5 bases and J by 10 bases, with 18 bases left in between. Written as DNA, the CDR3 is TGTGCCAGTAGTCGAACTAGTGGCTTTGACGAGCAGTTCTTC. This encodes CASSRTSGFDEQFF.

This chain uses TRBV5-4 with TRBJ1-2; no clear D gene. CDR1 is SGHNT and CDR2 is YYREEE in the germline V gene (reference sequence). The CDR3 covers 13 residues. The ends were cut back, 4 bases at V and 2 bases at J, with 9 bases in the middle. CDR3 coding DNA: TGTGCCAGCAGCCGGCCCGGGAACTATGGCTACACCTTC. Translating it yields CASSRPGNYGYTF. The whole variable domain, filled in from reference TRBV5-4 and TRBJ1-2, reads ETGVTQSPTHLIKTRGQQVTLRCSSQSGHNTVSWYQQALGQGPQFIFQYYREEENGRGNFPPRFSGLQFPNYSSELNVNALELDDSALYLCASSRPGNYGYTFGSGTRLTVV.

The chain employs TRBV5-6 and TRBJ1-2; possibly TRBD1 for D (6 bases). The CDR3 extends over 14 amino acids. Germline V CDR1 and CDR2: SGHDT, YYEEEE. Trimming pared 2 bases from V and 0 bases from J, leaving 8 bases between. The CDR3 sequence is CASSLQGPNYGYTF. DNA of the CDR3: TGTGCCAGCAGCTTACAGGGCCCTAACTATGGCTACACCTTC.

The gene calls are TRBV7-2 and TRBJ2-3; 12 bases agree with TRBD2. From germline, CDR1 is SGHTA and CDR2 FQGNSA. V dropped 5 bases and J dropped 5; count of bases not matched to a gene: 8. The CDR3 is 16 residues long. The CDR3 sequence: CASSENLAGGQDTQYF. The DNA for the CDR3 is TGTGCCAGCAGCGAGAACCTAGCGGGGGGGCAAGATACGCAGTATTTT.

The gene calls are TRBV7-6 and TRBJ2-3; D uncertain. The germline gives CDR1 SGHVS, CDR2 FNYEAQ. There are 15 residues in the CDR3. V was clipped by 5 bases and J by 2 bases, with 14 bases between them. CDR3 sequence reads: CASSQTPGYTDTQYF. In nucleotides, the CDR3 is TGTGCCAGCAGCCAGACTCCGGGTTACACAGATACGCAGTATTTT.

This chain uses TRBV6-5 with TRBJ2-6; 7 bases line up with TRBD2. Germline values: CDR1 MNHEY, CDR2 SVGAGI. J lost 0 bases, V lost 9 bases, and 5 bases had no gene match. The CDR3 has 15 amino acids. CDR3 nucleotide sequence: TGTGCCAGTGGGAGGGGCCTCTCTGGGGCCAACGTCCTGACTTTC. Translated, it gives CASGRGLSGANVLTF.

In nucleotides, the CDR3 is TGTGCCAGCACCCAGGCTGGGGCCAACGTCCTGACTTTC. Residues: CASTQAGANVLTF. V gene TRBV12-3 or TRBV12-4 combines with J gene TRBJ2-6, with D unresolved. Trimming left V 7 bases short and J 2 bases short, with 6 bases between. CDR3 length: 13 residues.

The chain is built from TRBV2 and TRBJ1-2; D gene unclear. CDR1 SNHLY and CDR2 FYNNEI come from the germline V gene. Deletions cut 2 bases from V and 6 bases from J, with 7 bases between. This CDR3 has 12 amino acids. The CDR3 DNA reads TGTGCCAGCAGTGAAATGGGCCATGGCTACACCTTC. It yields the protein CASSEMGHGYTF.

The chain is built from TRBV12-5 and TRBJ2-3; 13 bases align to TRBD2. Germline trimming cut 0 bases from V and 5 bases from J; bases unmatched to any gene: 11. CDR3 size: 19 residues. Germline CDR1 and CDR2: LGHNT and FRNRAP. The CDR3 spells CASGLVLRTSGGEGDTQYF. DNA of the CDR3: TGTGCTAGTGGTTTGGTACTCAGGACTAGCGGGGGCGAGGGAGATACGCAGTATTTT.

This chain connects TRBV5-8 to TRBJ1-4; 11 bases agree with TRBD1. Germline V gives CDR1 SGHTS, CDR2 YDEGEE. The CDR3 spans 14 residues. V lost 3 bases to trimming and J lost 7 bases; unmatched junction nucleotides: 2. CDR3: CASSWGTGGEKLFF. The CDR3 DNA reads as TGTGCCAGCAGCTGGGGGACAGGGGGTGAAAAACTGTTTTTT.

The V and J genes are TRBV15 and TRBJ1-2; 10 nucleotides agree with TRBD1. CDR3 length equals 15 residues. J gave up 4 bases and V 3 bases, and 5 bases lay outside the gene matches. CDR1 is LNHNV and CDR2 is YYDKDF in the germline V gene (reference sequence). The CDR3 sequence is CATSRTGGAIYGYTF. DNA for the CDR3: TGTGCCACCAGCAGGACAGGGGGCGCGATCTATGGCTACACCTTC. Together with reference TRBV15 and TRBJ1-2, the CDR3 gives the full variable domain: DAMVIQNPRYQVTQFGKPVTLSCSQTLNHNVMYWYQQKSSQAPKLLFHYYDKDFNNEADTPDNFQSRRPNTSFCFLDIRSPGLGDTAMYLCATSRTGGAIYGYTFGSGTRLTVV.

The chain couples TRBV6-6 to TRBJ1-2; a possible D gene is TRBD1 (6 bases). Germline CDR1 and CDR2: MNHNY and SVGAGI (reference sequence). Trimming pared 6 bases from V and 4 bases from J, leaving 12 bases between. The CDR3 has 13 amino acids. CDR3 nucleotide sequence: TGTGCCAGCAGCTCCGGGACAAGCTATGGCTACACCTTC. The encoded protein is CASSSGTSYGYTF.

As DNA, the CDR3 is TGTGCCAGCAGCTTCAGTCTTGGCAGGGGGAGCACTGAAGCTTTCTTT. Encoded protein: CASSFSLGRGSTEAFF. This chain joins TRBV5-4 and TRBJ1-1; 7 positions match TRBD1. CDR3 length: 16 residues. Germline V gene data show CDR1 as SGHNT and CDR2 as YYREEE (reference sequence). The J segment lost 4 bases and the V segment lost 2 bases, leaving 11 bases of the junction unmatched.

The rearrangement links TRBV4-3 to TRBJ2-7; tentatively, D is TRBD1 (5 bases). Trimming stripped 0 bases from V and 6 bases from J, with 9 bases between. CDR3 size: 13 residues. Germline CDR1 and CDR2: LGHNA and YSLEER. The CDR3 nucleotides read TGCGCCAGCAGCCAAGATGGGGCCGCCGAGCAGTACTTC. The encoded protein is CASSQDGAAEQYF.

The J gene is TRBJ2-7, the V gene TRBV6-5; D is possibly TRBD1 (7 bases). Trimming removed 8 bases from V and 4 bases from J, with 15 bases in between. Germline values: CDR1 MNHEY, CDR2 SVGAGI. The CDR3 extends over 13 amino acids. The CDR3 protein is CASGGTVRYEQYF. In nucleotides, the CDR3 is TGTGCCAGCGGGGGGACAGTAAGGTACGAGCAGTACTTC.

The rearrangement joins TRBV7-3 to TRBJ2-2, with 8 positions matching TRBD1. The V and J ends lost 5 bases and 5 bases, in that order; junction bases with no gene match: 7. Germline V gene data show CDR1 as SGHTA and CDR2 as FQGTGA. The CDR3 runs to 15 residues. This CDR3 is CASSPAQGATGELFF. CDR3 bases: TGTGCCAGCAGCCCCGCTCAGGGGGCGACCGGGGAGCTGTTTTTT.

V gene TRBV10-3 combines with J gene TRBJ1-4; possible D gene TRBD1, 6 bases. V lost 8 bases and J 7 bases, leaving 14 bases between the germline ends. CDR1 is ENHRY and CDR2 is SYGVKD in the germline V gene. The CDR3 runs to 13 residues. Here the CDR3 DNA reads TGTGCCATCGGGAAGCAGGGGAGTGAAAAACTGTTTTTT. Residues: CAIGKQGSEKLFF.

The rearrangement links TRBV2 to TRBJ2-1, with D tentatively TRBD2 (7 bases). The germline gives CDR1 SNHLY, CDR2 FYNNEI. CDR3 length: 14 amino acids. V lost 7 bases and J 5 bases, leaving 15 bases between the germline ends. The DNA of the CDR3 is TGTGCCAGCATCTGGGGGGGGGCCAACAATGAGCAGTTCTTC. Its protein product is CASIWGGANNEQFF.

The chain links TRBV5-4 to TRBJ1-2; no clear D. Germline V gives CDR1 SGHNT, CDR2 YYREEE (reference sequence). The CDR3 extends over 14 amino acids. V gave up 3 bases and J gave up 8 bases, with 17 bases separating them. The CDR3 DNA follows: TGTGCCAGCAGCTCCGGACTTGCCGGCGGCGGCTACACCTTC. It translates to CASSSGLAGGGYTF.

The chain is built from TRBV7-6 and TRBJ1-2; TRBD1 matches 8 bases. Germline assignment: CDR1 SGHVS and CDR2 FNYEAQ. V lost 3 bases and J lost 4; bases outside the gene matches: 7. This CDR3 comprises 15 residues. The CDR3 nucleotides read TGTGCCAGCAGCTTCGGACAGGGAATTAGCTATGGCTACACCTTC. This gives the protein CASSFGQGISYGYTF. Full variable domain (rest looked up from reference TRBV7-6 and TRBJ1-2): GAGVSQSPRYKVTKRGQDVALRCDPISGHVSLYWYRQALGQGPEFLTYFNYEAQQDKSGLPNDRFSAERPEGSISTLTIQRTEQRDSAMYRCASSFGQGISYGYTFGSGTRLTVV.

DNA for the CDR3: TGCGCCAGCAGCCAATCTGGAGTCTATGGCTACACCTTC. Its translation: CASSQSGVYGYTF. This rearrangement joins TRBV4-1 to TRBJ1-2; D is undetermined. The CDR3 extends over 13 amino acids. V gave up 2 bases and J gave up 4 bases, with 8 bases separating them. Germline loops: CDR1 MGHRA, CDR2 YSYEKL.

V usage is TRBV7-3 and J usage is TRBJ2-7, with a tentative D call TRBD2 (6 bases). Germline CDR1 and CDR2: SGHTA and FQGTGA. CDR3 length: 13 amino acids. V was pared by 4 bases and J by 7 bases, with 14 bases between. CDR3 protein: CASSSNRAGEQYF. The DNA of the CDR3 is TGTGCCAGCAGCTCCAACCGCGCGGGGGAGCAGTACTTC.

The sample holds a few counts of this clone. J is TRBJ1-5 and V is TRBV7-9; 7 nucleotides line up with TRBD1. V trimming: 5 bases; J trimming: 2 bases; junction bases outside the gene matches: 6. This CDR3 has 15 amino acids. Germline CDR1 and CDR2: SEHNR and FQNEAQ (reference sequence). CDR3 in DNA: TGTGCCAGCAGCCAAGACAGGGTGGGCAATCAGCCCCAGCATTTT. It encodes CASSQDRVGNQPQHF.